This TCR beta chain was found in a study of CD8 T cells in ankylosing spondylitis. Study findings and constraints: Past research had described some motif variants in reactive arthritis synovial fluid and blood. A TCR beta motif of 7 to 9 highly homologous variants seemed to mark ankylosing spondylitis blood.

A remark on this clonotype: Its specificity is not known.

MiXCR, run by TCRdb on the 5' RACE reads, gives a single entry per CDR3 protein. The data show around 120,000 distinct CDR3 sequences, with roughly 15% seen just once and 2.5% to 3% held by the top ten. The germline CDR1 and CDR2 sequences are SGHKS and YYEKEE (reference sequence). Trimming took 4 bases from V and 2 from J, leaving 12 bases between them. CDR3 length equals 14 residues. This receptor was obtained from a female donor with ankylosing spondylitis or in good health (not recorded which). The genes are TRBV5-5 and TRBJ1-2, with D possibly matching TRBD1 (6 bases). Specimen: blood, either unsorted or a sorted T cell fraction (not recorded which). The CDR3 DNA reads TGTGCCAGCAGCCAAGGACAGTACAACTATGGCTACACCTTC. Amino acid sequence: CASSQGQYNYGYTF.